This entry is about one T cell receptor beta chain. Its antigen has not been determined. Within one base of it there is no much larger clone, and no base qualities were kept. These data come from a study of blood T cells in healthy people across ages (dated by TCRdb to between 2014 and 2016). About the full investigation: In model experiments, template switching captured about one uniquely barcoded TCR beta cDNA molecule for every two T cells. Age-related changes in TCR beta repertoire diversity were measured in the study by deep sequencing normalized with unique cDNA molecular identifiers. Four age groups were formed from the donors: young (average 16 years), middle-aged (just under 40), aged (about 62) and long-lived (82). To avoid experimental bias, donors of different ages were randomly spread across the sequencing lanes. For two donors (one aged 18 to 30 and one aged 80 or older), the study analyzed two additional independent replicas of 1 million unique cDNA reads from the same blood draw.

Donors were 30 to 45 systemically healthy Caucasian individuals from Russia aged about 6 to 100 years. About 10 milliliters of peripheral blood were drawn from each donor into EDTA-treated Vacutainer tubes. Ficoll-Paque density-gradient centrifugation was used to isolate PBMCs, with at least 7 million per sample. Total RNA was extracted from PBMCs with Trizol reagent, with at least 6 micrograms obtained per sample. For every donor, flow cytometry on a PBMC aliquot measured the percentage of naive CD45RAhigh/CD27high T cells. Results and caveats for the whole study, not just this receptor: Total diversity estimates from one million sequenced T cells were considered lower bounds and underestimates. Observed TCR beta diversity per million T cells fell roughly linearly with age, and a significant reduction was already apparent by age around 40. Observed TCR beta diversity correlated strongly with the percentage of naive T cells measured by flow cytometry. Compared with the aged group, more naive CD4+ T cells, fewer expanded clones and increased TCR diversity were shown by the long-lived group, suggesting age selection. Because the CMV infection status of the donors was unknown, age-related changes in expanded clonotypes may potentially have been confounded. Bulk unsorted PBMC profiling prevented conclusive comparison of naive and antigen-experienced compartments.

CDR3 length: 14 amino acids, cysteine to phenylalanine. The only DNA kept is the CDR3, 42 bases in frame from the first base. Germline trimming amounts to 6 bases on V and 8 bases on J, with 10 as the count of junction bases outside the gene matches. Via the germline V gene, CDR1 is MDHEN and CDR2 SYDVKM. The method behind the library was 5' RACE. The instrument was an Illumina HiSeq 2500. A second about 7 to 11 cycle PCR used a sample-barcoded 5' primer and a J-beta primer mix. Each TCR beta cDNA molecule received a unique molecular identifier from a template-switch 5' adaptor carrying 12 random nucleotides. Each sample yielded at least 2.5 million CDR3-containing paired-end reads. First-strand cDNA synthesis was performed from all RNA using the Mint cDNA synthesis kit, with priming by a TRBC-specific oligonucleotide. Following uracil-DNA glycosylase treatment, all cDNA underwent a first 18-cycle PCR with the universal primers M1SS and BC2_uni_R. The authors' pipeline ran thus. For normalization, 1 million high-quality reads, each with a distinct molecular identifier, were randomly selected from each sample. Reads with shared molecular identifiers were discarded instead of being binned into consensus sequences. MiTCR, with a Q25 quality threshold and the strictest error-elimination algorithm, was used for CDR3 identification, clonotype clustering and error correction. Lower-bound total TCR beta diversity was estimated with a nonparametric unseen species model using Euler transformation. TCRdb reworked the public reads: Q25 trimming with fastp, MiXCR clone assembly, productive beta chains retained. Each entry merges the rows of one CDR3 protein and shows their most common DNA and genes. The V and J calls come from TCRdb's annotation, not from the publication. The sample yields 1.5 million to 2 million distinct CDR3 sequences; about 50% were counted once. The ten largest account for around 2.1% of the sample.

Sequencing input: blood. The chain joins TRBV28 to TRBJ2-3; 8 junctional bases match TRBD2. The source of this sequence is a woman aged 40 to 50 in good health. The sequenced DNA is TGTGCCAGCAGGCCGGGACCCGCGGGAGGTACGCAGTATTTT. Translated, it gives CASRPGPAGGTQYF.